This TCR beta chain emerged from a study of blood T cell repertoires in COVID-19. The wider study: Samples representing acute and convalescent COVID-19 were sourced from the United States, Italy and Spain.

Methods used by the authors: Amplification with reference gene primers provided the estimates of nucleated cell counts. Libraries were prepared by immunoSEQ multiplex PCR; TCRdb keeps only in-frame clonotypes and omits some of them. V and J calls and clone size come straight from that table; D and trimming were deduced from the DNA. The sample holds about 54,000 clones, 75% to 85% seen once. CDR3 length: 14 amino acids. Trimming removed 3 bases from V and 7 bases from J, with 15 bases in between. Germline values: CDR1 LNHDA, CDR2 SQIVND (reference sequence). This sequence joins TRBV19 and TRBJ2-5; TRBD2 might be the D (6 bases). The origin of this receptor is a woman aged 60-70 years with acute or convalescent COVID-19. Sequenced: peripheral blood. The CDR3 DNA sequence: TGTGCCAGTAGTATGGAGGGCTGGGACGGGACCCAGTACTTC. Encoded protein: CASSMEGWDGTQYF.